This entry lists 29 T cell receptor beta chains sequenced from one sample in a study of beta chain features in type 1 diabetes. Points from the study as a whole: Type 1 diabetes patients had TCRB CDR3s that were shorter (moderately but significantly so) in all four CD4+ subsets.

The isolated RNA, all of it, was reverse transcribed, so expressed TCRB transcripts were what got sequenced. Profiled with immunoSEQ multiplex PCR; TCRdb holds only in-frame clones, not every one. The profile covers 200,000 to 300,000 clones, with 9.5% to 13% appearing a single time and around 0.018% taken by the ten largest. The antigens these receptors bind are not known. The sequenced sample consisted of naive CD4+ T cells from blood. All receptors come from a man aged 30-40 years with type 1 diabetes.

This clone appeared a few times. CDR3 sequence reads: CASSSLRTSGMFAQYF. The CDR3 bases are TGTGCCAGCAGCTCTTTGCGAACTAGCGGGATGTTTGCGCAGTATTTT. The rearrangement uses TRBV14 and TRBJ2-3; 10 positions match TRBD2. Trimming cost V 5 bases and J 10 bases; bases outside gene matches: 15. This CDR3 region has 16 residues. In germline, CDR1 is SGHDN, CDR2 FVKESK.

This sequence joins TRBV28 and TRBJ2-7; 8 bases are a match to TRBD1. CDR3 length: 16 residues. V trimming: 5 bases; J trimming: 2 bases; junction bases outside the gene matches: 11. Germline loops: CDR1 MDHEN, CDR2 SYDVKM. CDR3 sequence: CASSDSGTGYPYEQYF. The CDR3 region has the DNA TGTGCCAGCAGTGACTCCGGGACAGGTTACCCCTACGAGCAGTACTTC.

This clone was observed a handful of times. This chain uses TRBV11-2 with TRBJ2-6, with TRBD2 matching 8 bases. Trimming at V came to 6 bases and at J to 2 bases, leaving 6 bases not matched to a gene. Germline CDR1 reads SGHAT; CDR2 reads FQNNGV. CDR3 length: 16 amino acids. CDR3: CASRNAGGAGANVLTF. CDR3 in DNA: TGTGCCAGCAGGAACGCGGGGGGCGCTGGGGCCAACGTCCTGACTTTC.

The rearrangement links TRBV28 to TRBJ2-1; 7 bases align to TRBD1. Per the germline V gene, CDR1 is MDHEN and CDR2 is SYDVKM. Trimming removed 4 bases from V and 5 bases from J; junction bases left unmatched: 2. CDR3 length: 13 amino acids. CDR3 residues: CASSSGTDNEQFF. The CDR3 region has the DNA TGTGCCAGCAGTTCCGGGACAGACAATGAGCAGTTCTTC.

This clone has just a few counts. The V call is TRBV21-1, the J call TRBJ2-3; the DNA was not compared with TRBD2, the D call given in the table. TRBV21-1 is termed a pseudogene. The CDR3 consists of 16 residues. The CDR3 protein is CASRTSGLAGIHTQYF. Written as DNA, the CDR3 is TGTGCCAGCAGAACCTCTGGACTAGCGGGGATTCATACGCAGTATTTT.

The table lists this clone with a few counts. The rearrangement joins TRBV29-1 to TRBJ2-1; 7 bases agree with TRBD1. CDR3 length: 12 residues. With V trimmed by 7 bases and J by 6 bases, 6 bases remained unmatched. Germline values: CDR1 SQVTM, CDR2 ANQGSEA. The CDR3 DNA sequence: TGCAGCGCCGCTCGACAGGGCAATGAGCAGTTCTTC. Residues: CSAARQGNEQFF.

This clone was recorded a few times. J is TRBJ1-1 and V is TRBV9, with D possibly being TRBD1 (5 bases). Trimming left V 0 bases short and J 4 bases short, with 10 bases between. Germline V CDR1 and CDR2: SGDLS, YYNGEE. The CDR3 length is 14 residues. The CDR3 DNA follows: TGTGCCAGCAGCGTAGTGGGGGGTAGCACTGAAGCTTTCTTT. Its translation is CASSVVGGSTEAFF.

This clone showed up just a few times. The gene calls are TRBV18 and TRBJ2-7; no firm D call. Looked up from germline, CDR1 is KGHSH and CDR2 is LQKENI. V was trimmed by 4 bases and J by 1 base, leaving 14 bases between them. CDR3 length: 15 amino acids. CDR3 DNA sequence: TGTGCCAGCTCACTTGACACCGTGAAGTCCTACGAGCAGTACTTC. Residues: CASSLDTVKSYEQYF.

The table lists this clone with a few counts. This chain connects TRBV7-2 to TRBJ1-2, with 11 bases aligning to TRBD1. Germline CDR1 and CDR2: SGHTA and FQGNSA. CDR3 size: 15 residues. The V segment lost 3 bases and the J segment 3 bases; nucleotides outside the gene matches: 3. The CDR3 DNA reads TGTGCCAGCAGCTTCTGGACAGGGGGCGACTATGGCTACACCTTC. The encoded protein is CASSFWTGGDYGYTF.

There are a few counts of this clone. The V call is TRBV13, the J call TRBJ1-2; possible D gene TRBD1, 6 bases. Per the germline V gene, CDR1 is PRHDT and CDR2 is FYEKMQ (reference sequence). Deletions cut 2 bases from V and 2 bases from J, with 6 bases between. The CDR3 covers 13 residues. CDR3 DNA sequence: TGTGCCAGCAGCTTACAGGGGAACTATGGCTACACCTTC. This translates into CASSLQGNYGYTF.

This clone appeared a single time. The chain couples TRBV7-9 to TRBJ2-7; D may be TRBD1 (6 bases). The germline CDR1 and CDR2 sequences are SEHNR and FQNEAQ (reference sequence). V lost 1 base and J 6 bases, leaving 10 bases between the germline ends. The CDR3 is 13 residues long. In DNA form, the CDR3 reads TGTGCCAGCAGCTTAGTCACAGGGCGCGAGCAGTACTTC. This encodes CASSLVTGREQYF.

The rearrangement uses TRBV5-6 and TRBJ2-5; 11 bases fit TRBD2. The ends lost 1 base at V and 4 bases at J; junction bases unmatched: 9. CDR3 length: 17 residues. Per germline, CDR1 SGHDT and CDR2 YYEEEE. As DNA, the CDR3 is TGTGCCAGCAGCTTGTATAGCGGGGGGGCATCCTCAGAGACCCAGTACTTC. This sequence encodes CASSLYSGGASSETQYF.

CDR3 DNA sequence: TGTGCCAGCTCACCACCCGGGGTAAGGACCGAGCAGTACTTC. It encodes CASSPPGVRTEQYF. The chain recombines TRBV18 with TRBJ2-7; TRBD2 might be the D (5 bases). CDR1 is KGHSH, CDR2 LQKENI, per germline. V lost 0 bases, J lost 6 bases, and 12 bases lay in between. CDR3 length: 14 amino acids.

The rearrangement uses TRBV9 and TRBJ2-5; TRBD2 matches 9 bases. Germline V CDR1 and CDR2: SGDLS, YYNGEE. V was pared by 4 bases and J by 4 bases, with 2 bases of the junction left unmatched. The CDR3 covers 13 residues. The CDR3 is CASSRSGGETQYF. CDR3 sequence (DNA): TGTGCCAGCAGCCGTAGCGGGGGAGAGACCCAGTACTTC.

This clone was detected a few times. The gene calls are TRBV5-1 and TRBJ2-2; D not resolved. The V gene's germline CDR1 is SGHRS and CDR2 YFSETQ. The CDR3 covers 14 residues. Trimming removed 0 bases at V and 6 bases at J, with 9 bases between. The CDR3 bases are TGCGCCAGCAGCTTGGCCGTTTTATCCGGGGAGCTGTTTTTT. This sequence encodes CASSLAVLSGELFF. The full variable domain, in which reference TRBV5-1 and TRBJ2-2 provide the parts outside the CDR3, is KAGVTQTPRYLIKTRGQQVTLSCSPISGHRSVSWYQQTPGQGLQFLFEYFSETQRNKGNFPGRFSGRQFSNSRSEMNVSTLELGDSALYLCASSLAVLSGELFFGEGSRLTVL.

The chain carries TRBV29-1 and TRBJ1-1; D is perhaps TRBD1 (6 bases). This CDR3 region has 13 residues. The V and J ends lost 7 bases and 6 bases respectively, with 18 bases between them. Germline loops: CDR1 SQVTM, CDR2 ANQGSEA. As DNA, the CDR3 is TGCAGCGCTGGGGGGGGGCAGAGGGCTGAAGCTTTCTTT. Translation gives CSAGGGQRAEAFF.

The chain employs TRBV7-9 and TRBJ1-3; 8 bases are shared with TRBD1. Trimming took 4 bases from V and 3 from J; bases not matched to a gene: 2. This CDR3 is built from 14 residues. Germline lookup yields CDR1 SEHNR and CDR2 FQNEAQ (reference sequence). The CDR3 spells CASSSGTGGNTIYF. The CDR3 DNA reads TGTGCCAGCAGCTCCGGGACAGGTGGAAACACCATATATTTT. Combining the CDR3 with reference TRBV7-9 and TRBJ1-3 gives the whole variable domain DTGVSQNPRHKITKRGQNVTFRCDPISEHNRLYWYRQTLGQGPEFLTYFQNEAQLEKSRLLSDRFSAERPKGSFSTLEIQRTEQGDSAMYLCASSSGTGGNTIYFGEGSWLTVV.

The chain employs TRBV18 and TRBJ2-7; D is possibly TRBD2 (7 bases). The CDR3 is 13 amino acids. CDR1 KGHSH and CDR2 LQKENI come from the germline V gene. Trimming left V 6 bases short and J 6 bases short, with 15 bases between. The CDR3 here is CASSPTGRGEQYF. CDR3 sequence (DNA): TGTGCCAGCTCTCCCACAGGGAGGGGCGAGCAGTACTTC. Drawing the rest from reference TRBV18 and TRBJ2-7, the complete variable domain is NAGVMQNPRHLVRRRGQEARLRCSPMKGHSHVYWYRQLPEEGLKFMVYLQKENIIDESGMPKERFSAEFPKEGPSILRIQQVVRGDSAAYFCASSPTGRGEQYFGPGTRLTVT.

This clone was observed a handful of times. The chain carries TRBV6-4 and TRBJ2-6, with D unresolved. CDR3 length equals 13 residues. CDR1 MRHNA and CDR2 SNTAGT come from the germline V gene. Trimming pared 5 bases from V and 0 bases from J, leaving 2 bases between. The CDR3 DNA reads TGTGCCAGCAGTCTCTCTGGGGCCAACGTCCTGACTTTC. Encoded protein: CASSLSGANVLTF.

This clone was observed a few times. This chain connects TRBV19 to TRBJ1-1; D gene unclear. This CDR3 region has 14 residues. V shed 6 bases and J shed 4 bases, with 15 bases lying between them. Germline V gene data show CDR1 as LNHDA and CDR2 as SQIVND (reference sequence). The CDR3 spells CASSRQAWSTEAFF. Here the CDR3 DNA reads TGTGCCAGTAGCCGCCAGGCATGGTCCACTGAAGCTTTCTTT. Complete variable domain (other parts from reference TRBV19 and TRBJ1-1): DGGITQSPKYLFRKEGQNVTLSCEQNLNHDAMYWYRQDPGQGLRLIYYSQIVNDFQKGDIAEGYSVSREKKESFPLTVTSAQKNPTAFYLCASSRQAWSTEAFFGQGTRLTVV.

In its sample, this clone was seen a few times. The V and J genes are TRBV30 and TRBJ2-5; TRBD2 is a possible D gene (6 bases). TRBJ2-7 matches the DNA end more closely, so the J call is doubtful. Germline V gene lookup returns CDR1 GTSNPN and CDR2 SVGIG (reference sequence). The CDR3 is made up of 12 amino acids. CDR3 bases: TGTGCCTGGAGCGGGGGACCTGGCGAGCAGTACTTC. Protein product: CAWSGGPGEQYF.

The chain combines TRBV9 with TRBJ2-6; the D gene is possibly TRBD1 (5 bases). The germline gives CDR1 SGDLS, CDR2 YYNGEE. V lost 4 bases and J 0 bases, leaving 14 bases between the germline ends. The CDR3 spans 17 residues. This CDR3 is CASSSRFRASGANVLTF. CDR3 DNA: TGTGCCAGCAGCTCCCGTTTCAGGGCCTCTGGGGCCAACGTCCTGACTTTC. The full variable domain, its missing parts supplied by reference TRBV9 and TRBJ2-6, is DSGVTQTPKHLITATGQRVTLRCSPRSGDLSVYWYQQSLDQGLQFLIQYYNGEERAKGNILERFSAQQFPDLHSELNLSSLELGDSALYFCASSSRFRASGANVLTFGAGSRLTVL.

This clone has more than one count but fewer than ten. V is TRBV4-1 and J is TRBJ1-6; 7 nucleotides line up with TRBD1. V was pared by 0 bases and J by 10 bases, with 6 bases of the junction left unmatched. This CDR3 comprises 15 residues. Germline V gives CDR1 MGHRA, CDR2 YSYEKL. The DNA for the CDR3 is TGCGCCAGCAGCCAAGAAAACAGGGGAAGATCACCCCTCCACTTT. This encodes CASSQENRGRSPLHF.

The CDR3 DNA reads as TGTGCCAGCAGGACTAGCGGGGAAACAGATACGCAGTATTTT. Translating gives CASRTSGETDTQYF. The V and J genes are TRBV7-9 and TRBJ2-3, with 11 bases fitting TRBD2. V was pared by 6 bases and J by 3 bases, with 2 bases of the junction left unmatched. CDR1 SEHNR and CDR2 FQNEAQ come from the germline V gene (reference sequence). The CDR3 consists of 14 residues. The entire variable domain, with the rest obtained from reference TRBV7-9 and TRBJ2-3, is as follows: DTGVSQNPRHKITKRGQNVTFRCDPISEHNRLYWYRQTLGQGPEFLTYFQNEAQLEKSRLLSDRFSAERPKGSFSTLEIQRTEQGDSAMYLCASRTSGETDTQYFGPGTRLTVL.

The table lists this clone with a few counts. The chain recombines TRBV7-2 with TRBJ2-1, with 13 positions matching TRBD2. With V trimmed by 5 bases and J by 7 bases, 5 bases remained unmatched. Germline lookup yields CDR1 SGHTA and CDR2 FQGNSA. The CDR3 contains 15 residues. The CDR3 loop is CASSPGLAGVNEQFF. The DNA for the CDR3 is TGTGCCAGCAGCCCCGGACTAGCGGGGGTTAATGAGCAGTTCTTC.

Remarks on this clone: One end of the junction varies from germline; a read error may be responsible. This chain connects TRBV15 to TRBJ2-7; 7 bases fit TRBD1. CDR3 size: 16 residues. Per the germline V gene, CDR1 is LNHNV and CDR2 is YYDKDF (reference sequence). Here the CDR3 DNA reads TGTGCCACCAGCAGGACAGGGCAGGGCTCTTCCTTCGAGCAGTACTTC. Translating it yields CATSRTGQGSSFEQYF.

This clone appeared a few times. This chain uses TRBV5-6 with TRBJ1-2; 7 positions match TRBD1. V trimming: 4 bases; J trimming: 8 bases; junction bases outside the gene matches: 11. The germline gives CDR1 SGHDT, CDR2 YYEEEE. The CDR3 consists of 14 residues. The CDR3 reads CASSAAGTVAGYTF. CDR3 sequence (DNA): TGTGCCAGCAGCGCTGCCGGGACAGTAGCCGGCTACACCTTC.

The rearrangement joins TRBV2 to TRBJ2-1, with 10 bases identical to TRBD2. The V gene's germline CDR1 is SNHLY and CDR2 FYNNEI. This CDR3 has 15 residues. With 6 bases clipped from V and 4 bases from J, the junction kept 6 bases outside the gene matches. CDR3 nucleotides: TGTGCCAGCAGCAACAGCGGGGGGGTATACAATGAGCAGTTCTTC. Protein product: CASSNSGGVYNEQFF.

V is TRBV15 and J is TRBJ2-2; 9 bases are a match to TRBD1. The germline V gene has CDR1 LNHNV and CDR2 YYDKDF (reference sequence). J lost 6 bases, V lost 1 base, and 6 bases had no gene match. The CDR3 has 16 amino acids. CDR3 sequence: CATSRVDRGLSGELFF. The CDR3 coding sequence is TGTGCCACCAGCAGAGTGGACAGGGGTTTATCCGGGGAGCTGTTTTTT.